Here is one T cell receptor beta chain with its context. Sequencing used immunoSEQ multiplex PCR; TCRdb keeps in-frame clones, though not all of them. The sample gives about 230,000 clones, under 85% of which show up once; about 2% is in the top ten. This sample is drawn from a study of blood T cell repertoires in COVID-19. This CDR3 spans 16 amino acids. Germline CDR1 reads LGHNA; CDR2 reads YSLEER. Trimming took 0 bases from V and 8 from J, leaving 16 bases between them. Everyone who took part was roughly 18 to 89 years old, and they came from 24 US areas. Donors were grouped by their self-reported clinical history.

V usage is TRBV4-3 and J usage is TRBJ1-4, with TRBD1 as a possible D gene (5 bases). The sequence derives from a man aged 55 to 70 who had recovered from COVID-19. Sequencing input: PBMCs or T cells enriched from blood (not recorded which). CDR3 in amino acids: CASSQDPREVLEKLFF. In nucleotides, the CDR3 is TGCGCCAGCAGCCAAGATCCCAGGGAGGTATTGGAAAAACTGTTTTTT.